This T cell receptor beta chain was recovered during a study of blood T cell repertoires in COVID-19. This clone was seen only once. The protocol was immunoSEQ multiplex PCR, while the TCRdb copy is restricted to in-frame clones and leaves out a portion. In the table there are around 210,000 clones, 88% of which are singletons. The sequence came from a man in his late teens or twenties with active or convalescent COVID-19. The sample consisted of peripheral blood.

DNA for the CDR3: TGTGCCAGCTCACCACAACAGGGCTCTGGAAACACCATATATTTT. It is translated as CASSPQQGSGNTIYF. This chain links TRBV18 with TRBJ1-3, with a tentative D call TRBD1 (6 bases). Trimming took off 1 base at V and 0 bases at J, with 7 bases between the two ends. The germline CDR1 and CDR2 sequences are KGHSH and LQKENI. The CDR3 is 15 amino acids.